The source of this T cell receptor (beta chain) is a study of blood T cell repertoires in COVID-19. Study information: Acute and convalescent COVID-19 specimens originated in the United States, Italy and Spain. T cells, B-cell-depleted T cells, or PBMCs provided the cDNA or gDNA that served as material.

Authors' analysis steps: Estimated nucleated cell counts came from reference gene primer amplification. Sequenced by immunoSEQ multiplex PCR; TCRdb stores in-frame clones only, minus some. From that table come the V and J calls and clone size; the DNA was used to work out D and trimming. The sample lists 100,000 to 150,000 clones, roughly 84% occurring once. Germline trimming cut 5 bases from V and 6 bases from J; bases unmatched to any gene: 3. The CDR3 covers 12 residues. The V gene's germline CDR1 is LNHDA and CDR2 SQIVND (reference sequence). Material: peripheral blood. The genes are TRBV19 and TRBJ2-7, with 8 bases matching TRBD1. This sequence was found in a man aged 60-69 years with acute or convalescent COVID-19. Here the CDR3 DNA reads TGTGCCAGTAGTGGACAGGGAAGCGAGCAGTACTTC. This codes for CASSGQGSEQYF.